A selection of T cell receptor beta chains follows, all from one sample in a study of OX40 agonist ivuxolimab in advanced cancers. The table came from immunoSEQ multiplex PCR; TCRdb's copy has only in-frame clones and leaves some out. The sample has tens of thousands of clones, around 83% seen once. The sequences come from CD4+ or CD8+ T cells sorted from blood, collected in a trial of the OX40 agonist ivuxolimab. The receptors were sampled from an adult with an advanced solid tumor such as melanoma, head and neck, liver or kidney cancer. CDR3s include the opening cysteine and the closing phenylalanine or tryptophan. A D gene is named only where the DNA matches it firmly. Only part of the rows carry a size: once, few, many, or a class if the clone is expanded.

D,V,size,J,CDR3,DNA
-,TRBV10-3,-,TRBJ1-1,CAISEGQSRSKSEAFF,TGTGCCATCAGTGAGGGGCAGAGTAGGAGTAAGTCTGAAGCTTTCTTT
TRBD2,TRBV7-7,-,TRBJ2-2,CASSSSGGDGELFF,TGTGCCAGCAGCTCTAGCGGGGGGGACGGGGAGCTGTTTTTT
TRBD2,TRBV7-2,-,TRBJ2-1,CASSLGLAVINEQFF,TGTGCCAGCAGCTTGGGACTAGCGGTAATCAATGAGCAGTTCTTC
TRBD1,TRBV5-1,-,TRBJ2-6,CASSYTGASGANVLTF,TGCGCCAGCAGCTATACAGGGGCCTCTGGGGCCAACGTTCTGACTTTC
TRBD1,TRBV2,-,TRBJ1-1,CASSADRLNTEAFF,TGTGCCAGCAGTGCGGACAGGTTGAACACTGAAGCTTTCTTT
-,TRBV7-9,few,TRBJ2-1,CASSPRGDSGNEQFF,TGTGCCAGCAGCCCCAGGGGTGATTCGGGCAATGAGCAGTTCTTC
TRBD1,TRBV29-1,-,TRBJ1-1,CSVGPGQGLFNTEAFF,TGCAGCGTTGGCCCAGGACAGGGCCTCTTTAACACTGAAGCTTTCTTT
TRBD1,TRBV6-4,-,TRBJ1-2,CASSDYAGGYGYTF,TGTGCCAGCAGTGACTACGCAGGGGGCTATGGCTACACCTTC
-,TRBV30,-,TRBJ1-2,CACPETGSRGYTF,TGTGCCTGCCCGGAAACAGGGAGTAGGGGCTACACCTTC
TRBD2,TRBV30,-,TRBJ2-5,CAWSGRGGLEQTQYF,TGTGCCTGGAGTGGGCGGGGGGGCCTCGAGCAGACCCAGTACTTC
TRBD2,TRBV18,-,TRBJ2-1,CASSPSGGVKNEQFF,TGTGCCAGCTCACCGAGCGGGGGGGTGAAAAATGAGCAGTTCTTC
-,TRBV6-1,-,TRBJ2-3,CASRKDPFDTQYF,TGTGCCAGCAGAAAAGACCCATTTGATACGCAGTATTTT
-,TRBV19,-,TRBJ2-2,CASTLGSRYTGELFF,TGTGCCAGTACCCTGGGTAGCCGGTACACCGGGGAGCTGTTTTTT
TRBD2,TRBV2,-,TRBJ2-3,CASREGLARRTQYF,TGTGCCAGCAGGGAAGGACTAGCCCGACGTACGCAGTATTTT
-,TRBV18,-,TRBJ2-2,CASSRGHRTNGELFF,TGTGCCAGCTCGCGGGGACATAGGACGAACGGGGAGCTGTTTTTT
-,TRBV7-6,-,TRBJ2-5,CASSPGTYSVQETQYF,TGTGCCAGCAGTCCCGGGACCTATTCGGTCCAAGAGACCCAGTACTTC
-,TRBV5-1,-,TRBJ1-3,CASSGGGVGNTIYF,TGCGCCAGCAGCGGAGGGGGAGTGGGAAACACCATATATTTT
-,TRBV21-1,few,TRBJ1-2,CASSIPKRRQGYGYTF,TGTGCCAGCAGCATACCAAAACGCAGACAGGGCTATGGCTACACCTTC
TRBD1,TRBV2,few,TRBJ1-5,CASSRPGTGGTSNQPQHF,TGTGCCAGCAGTCGTCCCGGGACAGGGGGAACTAGCAATCAGCCCCAGCATTTT
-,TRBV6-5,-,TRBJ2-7,CASRVGQGSYEQYF,TGTGCCAGCAGGGTCGGGCAGGGGTCCTACGAGCAGTACTTC